This T cell receptor beta chain was captured by sequencing in a study of neurological immune-mediated disorders. Overall study findings and caveats: Falling below healthy controls, multiple sclerosis showed the least TCR clonal expansion, while HTLV-1-associated myelopathy showed the most. CDR3 amino acid sequences of expanded clones were not shared across subjects, a result suggesting private repertoires in all groups.

This clonotype occurred many times. The target antigen is unknown. The CDR3 runs 15 residues. V lost 5 bases, J lost 8 bases, and 9 bases stayed unmatched. Germline V gene data show CDR1 as SGHTA and CDR2 as FQGNSA. 5'RACE with 10-nucleotide random UMIs generated the cDNA. TCRdb passed the 5' RACE reads through MiXCR, listing each CDR3 protein once. Of about 74,000 distinct CDR3 sequences listed, around 5.2% are singletons. Unsorted libraries were prepared from 2 million PBMCs that had been stored at -80 C. The J gene is TRBJ1-4, the V gene TRBV7-2; 9 positions match TRBD1. The sequence was collected from a man aged 18-30 years with multiple sclerosis. The sequenced sample was PBMCs. The CDR3 region has the DNA TGTGCCAGCAGCACGAGGACAGGGGCATGGGAAAAACTGTTTTTT. Protein: CASSTRTGAWEKLFF. Full variable domain (outside the CDR3, taken from reference TRBV7-2 and TRBJ1-4): GAGVSQSPSNKVTEKGKDVELRCDPISGHTALYWYRQSLGQGLEFLIYFQGNSAPDKSGLPSDRFSAERTGGSVSTLTIQRTQQEDSAVYLCASSTRTGAWEKLFFGSGTQLSVL.